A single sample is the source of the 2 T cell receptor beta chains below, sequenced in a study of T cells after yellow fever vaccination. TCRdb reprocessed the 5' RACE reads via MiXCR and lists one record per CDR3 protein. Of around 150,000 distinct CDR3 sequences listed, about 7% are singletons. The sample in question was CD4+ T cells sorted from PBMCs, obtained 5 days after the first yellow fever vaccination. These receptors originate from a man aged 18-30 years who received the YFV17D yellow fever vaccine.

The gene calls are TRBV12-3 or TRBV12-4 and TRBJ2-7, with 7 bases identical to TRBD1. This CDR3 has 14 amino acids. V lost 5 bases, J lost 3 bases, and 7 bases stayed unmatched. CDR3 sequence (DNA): TGTGCCAGCAGTCCGACAGGGTTTGGCTACGAGCAGTACTTC. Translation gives CASSPTGFGYEQYF.

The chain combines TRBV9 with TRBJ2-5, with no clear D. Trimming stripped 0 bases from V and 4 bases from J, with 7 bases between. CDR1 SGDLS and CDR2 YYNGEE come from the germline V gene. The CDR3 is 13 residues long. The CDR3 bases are TGTGCCAGCAGCGTAGACGCTGGAGAGACCCAGTACTTC. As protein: CASSVDAGETQYF.